Below are 28 T cell receptor beta chains sequenced from a single sample in a study of blood T cells in healthy people across ages. Primers used in a second PCR of roughly 7 to 11 cycles were a sample-barcoded 5' primer and a J-beta primer mix. TCRdb itself ran the 5' RACE reads through MiXCR, one entry per CDR3 protein. The sample contains fewer than 900,000 distinct CDR3 sequences, about 36% of which appear only once. The sample was blood. Every receptor here comes from a man aged 18 to 30 in good health.

About this clonotype itself: A read error may explain this, as a much larger clone is one base away. As DNA, the CDR3 is TGCAGTGCCCGGGACCTCAACTATGGCTACACCTTC. Amino acid sequence: CSARDLNYGYTF. This chain joins TRBV20-1 and TRBJ1-2, with D possibly matching TRBD1 (5 bases). The CDR3 runs to 12 residues. Germline values: CDR1 DFQATT, CDR2 SNEGSKA (reference sequence). V was pared by 6 bases and J by 2 bases, with 10 bases between.

This clonotype occurred many times. V usage is TRBV7-2 and J usage is TRBJ2-5; 7 positions match TRBD1. With 5 bases clipped from V and 5 bases from J, the junction kept 8 bases outside the gene matches. This CDR3 has 14 residues. Germline V CDR1 and CDR2: SGHTA, FQGNSA. CDR3 DNA sequence: TGTGCCAGCAGCGGTCGACAGGGTTTCGAGACCCAGTACTTC. Protein: CASSGRQGFETQYF.

In this sample, this clonotype turned up many times. This chain links TRBV12-3 or TRBV12-4 with TRBJ1-5; no firm D call. The CDR3 runs to 15 residues. Trimming took off 5 bases at V and 1 base at J, with 12 bases between the two ends. The CDR3 DNA is TGTGCCAGCAGTCCCGACGGGCGGAGCAATCAGCCCCAGCATTTT. Amino acids: CASSPDGRSNQPQHF.

The V gene is TRBV7-2, the J gene TRBJ2-2; D may be TRBD2 (6 bases). Germline-derived CDR1 and CDR2 are SGHTA and FQGNSA. V shed 5 bases and J shed 3 bases, with 13 bases lying between them. This CDR3 is 15 amino acids long. This chain's CDR3 is CASSARGLDTGELFF. In DNA form, the CDR3 reads TGTGCCAGCAGCGCCCGGGGACTTGACACCGGGGAGCTGTTTTTT.

The chain employs TRBV14 and TRBJ1-3; no clear D gene. Germline loops: CDR1 SGHDN, CDR2 FVKESK. Trimming cost V 4 bases and J 5 bases, with 6 bases left between them. The CDR3 totals 12 residues. The CDR3 protein is CASSLIRNTIYF. DNA for the CDR3: TGTGCCAGCAGCCTAATAAGAAACACCATATATTTT.

In this sample, this clonotype turned up a few times. V gene TRBV9 combines with J gene TRBJ2-1; the match to TRBD1 covers 8 bases. CDR1 and CDR2 from the germline V gene are SGDLS and YYNGEE. J lost 8 bases, V lost 5 bases, and 15 bases had no gene match. The CDR3 is 16 amino acids. The CDR3 region is CASSARTGSGVDEQFF. CDR3 in DNA: TGTGCCAGCAGTGCCCGGACAGGGTCGGGGGTCGATGAGCAGTTCTTC.

This clonotype has ten or more counts. V usage is TRBV20-1 and J usage is TRBJ1-2, with D perhaps matching TRBD1 (6 bases). The CDR3 contains 14 residues. CDR1 and CDR2 from the germline V gene are DFQATT and SNEGSKA (reference sequence). Trimming left V 4 bases short and J 1 base short, with 13 bases between. CDR3 residues: CSAKRGAVNYGYTF. CDR3 bases: TGCAGTGCTAAAAGGGGGGCAGTTAACTATGGCTACACCTTC.

At least ten counts were recorded for this clonotype. The chain joins TRBV7-2 to TRBJ2-1; no reliable D call. V dropped 0 bases and J dropped 12 bases, with 24 bases sitting between them. CDR3 length: 17 residues. Germline CDR1 is SGHTA and CDR2 is FQGNSA. DNA for the CDR3: TGTGCCAGCAGCTTAGCGCGACGCACCCCTACCAACGGAACGCAGTTCTTC. The encoded protein is CASSLARRTPTNGTQFF.

The genes are TRBV6-1 and TRBJ1-2; D perhaps matches TRBD1 (6 bases). Germline V gene lookup returns CDR1 MNHNS and CDR2 SASEGT. Trimming left V 4 bases short and J 4 bases short, with 13 bases between. The CDR3 runs 14 residues. DNA of the CDR3: TGTGCCAGCAGTGCATATGCGGACAGCTATGGCTACACCTTC. Residues: CASSAYADSYGYTF.

Comment on this clonotype: Given a much more abundant clone one base away, this may be a read error. V usage is TRBV7-2 and J usage is TRBJ2-1; perhaps TRBD2 as D (6 bases). CDR3 length: 14 residues. Germline V gene data show CDR1 as SGHTA and CDR2 as FQGNSA. The CDR3 is CASSLGTIDNEQSF. CDR3 nucleotide sequence: TGTGCCAGCAGCTTAGGGACTATAGACAATGAGCAGTCCTTC.

This clonotype was counted ten times or more. This chain uses TRBV12-3 or TRBV12-4 with TRBJ2-1; either TRBD1 or TRBD2 may fit D (5 bases each). The tail of the sequence fits TRBJ2-7 better, so the J call may be wrong. The CDR3 runs 15 residues. The CDR3 spells CASGLGGSSYNEQYF. The CDR3 region has the DNA TGTGCCAGCGGTCTTGGGGGAAGCTCCTACAATGAGCAGTACTTC.

This clonotype was seen many times. This chain joins TRBV20-1 and TRBJ1-5, with D perhaps matching TRBD1 (5 bases). Germline V gene data show CDR1 as DFQATT and CDR2 as SNEGSKA (reference sequence). CDR3 size: 14 residues. Trimming left V 4 bases short and J 1 base short, with 11 bases between. CDR3 sequence: CSANRGRSNQPQHF. The CDR3 DNA follows: TGCAGTGCTAATAGGGGCCGGAGCAATCAGCCCCAGCATTTT.

V gene TRBV5-1 combines with J gene TRBJ1-2; D remains ambiguous. V was cut by 4 bases and J by 7 bases, with 14 bases left in between. The CDR3 length is 13 residues. Germline CDR1 is SGHRS and CDR2 is YFSETQ. CDR3 sequence (DNA): TGCGCCAGCAGCAACGACCCTGCTCCTGGCTACACCTTC. Translated, it gives CASSNDPAPGYTF. The whole variable domain, filled in from reference TRBV5-1 and TRBJ1-2, reads KAGVTQTPRYLIKTRGQQVTLSCSPISGHRSVSWYQQTPGQGLQFLFEYFSETQRNKGNFPGRFSGRQFSNSRSEMNVSTLELGDSALYLCASSNDPAPGYTFGSGTRLTVV.

This clonotype was counted at least ten times. The chain employs TRBV4-3 and TRBJ2-7; possible D gene TRBD1, 6 bases. CDR3 length: 16 amino acids. Per the germline V gene, CDR1 is LGHNA and CDR2 is YSLEER. Trimming took 0 bases from V and 3 from J, leaving 15 bases between them. The CDR3 coding sequence is TGCGCCAGCAGCCAAGATCGCGGACAGAGTTACTACGAGCAGTACTTC. Its protein product is CASSQDRGQSYYEQYF.

Note on this clonotype: Given a much more abundant clone one base away, this may be a read error. The V call is TRBV10-3, the J call TRBJ2-5; 8 nucleotides line up with TRBD1. CDR3 size: 13 residues. CDR1 is ENHRY, CDR2 SYGVKD, per germline. The chain's CDR3 is CAIGEDRGETQYF. CDR3 coding DNA: TGTGCCATCGGTGAAGACAGGGGTGAGACCCAGTACTTC.

The V and J genes are TRBV9 and TRBJ1-1; D gene ambiguous. There are 14 residues in the CDR3. Germline CDR1 SGDLS, CDR2 YYNGEE. Trimming removed 0 bases at V and 4 bases at J, with 10 bases between. The CDR3 region has the DNA TGTGCCAGCAGCGTAGCCAGTTTGGGCACTGAAGCTTTCTTT. Residues: CASSVASLGTEAFF.

There are a few counts of this clonotype. This sequence may be a read error, since a much larger clone differs from it by one base. The rearrangement uses TRBV2 and TRBJ2-1; no clear D gene. CDR1 is SNHLY, CDR2 FYNNEI, per germline. Trimming left V 4 bases short and J 8 bases short, with 6 bases between. The CDR3 has 11 amino acids. Here the CDR3 DNA reads TGTGCCAGCAGTGTCAGTCATGAGCAGTTCTTC. Its translation: CASSVSHEQFF. Variable domain in full (rest from reference TRBV2 and TRBJ2-1): EPEVTQTPSHQVTQMGQEVILRCVPISNHLYFYWYRQILGQKVEFLVSFYNNEISEKSEIFDDQFSVERPDGSNFTLKIRSTKLEDSAMYFCASSVSHEQFFGPGTRLTVL.

This clonotype has ten or more counts. J is TRBJ1-2 and V is TRBV4-1; D is ambiguous. The CDR3 extends over 14 amino acids. With 4 bases removed from V and 4 bases from J, the gap between germline ends came to 13 bases. CDR1 and CDR2 (germline): MGHRA, YSYEKL. The CDR3 DNA sequence: TGCGCCAGCAGCCTGCTCATGGGTAGCTATGGCTACACCTTC. Translating it yields CASSLLMGSYGYTF.

The chain combines TRBV5-1 with TRBJ2-7; 9 nucleotides line up with TRBD1. The length of the CDR3 is 14 residues. V was pared by 4 bases and J by 4 bases, with 6 bases of the junction left unmatched. Germline CDR1 is SGHRS and CDR2 is YFSETQ. The CDR3 nucleotides are TGCGCCAGCAGCGTAACAGGGGGCCATTACGAGCAGTACTTC. Translated, it gives CASSVTGGHYEQYF.

J is TRBJ1-5 and V is TRBV5-5; the D gene is possibly TRBD1 (6 bases). CDR1 is SGHKS and CDR2 is YYEKEE in the germline V gene (reference sequence). The CDR3 runs 15 residues. V was shortened by 0 bases and J by 5 bases, with 12 bases between the two germline ends. Here the CDR3 reads CASSLGGGQYQPQHF. In DNA, the CDR3 is TGTGCCAGCAGCTTGGGGGGTGGACAGTATCAGCCCCAGCATTTT. Full variable domain (rest looked up from reference TRBV5-5 and TRBJ1-5): DAGVTQSPTHLIKTRGQQVTLRCSPISGHKSVSWYQQVLGQGPQFIFQYYEKEERGRGNFPDRFSARQFPNYSSELNVNALLLGDSALYLCASSLGGGQYQPQHFGDGTRLSIL.

This clonotype was seen a few times. The chain joins TRBV5-5 to TRBJ2-1; the D is unclear. The germline CDR1 and CDR2 sequences are SGHKS and YYEKEE (reference sequence). This CDR3 is built from 15 residues. V lost 2 bases to trimming and J lost 5 bases, with 14 bases between them. Here the CDR3 reads CASSFSWVGNNEQFF. The DNA for the CDR3 is TGTGCCAGCAGCTTTAGCTGGGTGGGGAACAATGAGCAGTTCTTC. The full variable domain, with the rest looked up from reference TRBV5-5 and TRBJ2-1, is DAGVTQSPTHLIKTRGQQVTLRCSPISGHKSVSWYQQVLGQGPQFIFQYYEKEERGRGNFPDRFSARQFPNYSSELNVNALLLGDSALYLCASSFSWVGNNEQFFGPGTRLTVL.

This clonotype has only a few counts. V and J are TRBV19 and TRBJ2-1; 10 bases fit TRBD1. CDR1 is LNHDA, CDR2 SQIVND, per germline (reference sequence). The length of the CDR3 is 14 residues. Losses at the gene ends were 3 bases for V and 4 bases for J; bases not matched to a gene: 0. The CDR3 DNA follows: TGTGCCAGTAGTATGGACAGGGGGTACAATGAGCAGTTCTTC. Translated: CASSMDRGYNEQFF.

This clonotype was detected many times. This chain connects TRBV29-1 to TRBJ2-4; tentatively, D is TRBD1 (6 bases). The V gene lost 4 bases and the J gene lost 0 bases, with 10 bases spanning the gap. Looked up from germline, CDR1 is SQVTM and CDR2 is ANQGSEA. This CDR3 is 14 amino acids long. CDR3 sequence: CSVAGAIAKNIQYF. For the CDR3, the DNA is TGCAGCGTTGCAGGGGCTATAGCCAAAAACATTCAGTACTTC.

The chain couples TRBV6-2 or TRBV6-3 to TRBJ2-7; D call uncertain. CDR3 length equals 12 residues. Germline-derived CDR1 and CDR2 are MNHEY and SVGEGT. V lost 3 bases, J lost 6 bases, and 9 bases lay in between. CDR3 sequence reads: CASSYPPLEQYF. For the CDR3, the DNA is TGTGCCAGCAGTTATCCCCCCCTCGAGCAGTACTTC.

The chain links TRBV20-1 to TRBJ2-1, with unresolved D. CDR3 length equals 15 residues. CDR1 is DFQATT, CDR2 SNEGSKA, per germline (reference sequence). V lost 7 bases to trimming and J lost 0 bases, with 16 bases between them. CDR3 amino acids: CSVSDMRSSYNEQFF. Written as DNA, the CDR3 is TGCAGTGTCAGTGATATGAGGAGCTCCTACAATGAGCAGTTCTTC.

This clonotype showed up just a few times. The chain is built from TRBV6-2 or TRBV6-3 and TRBJ2-6; the match to TRBD1 covers 8 bases. This CDR3 comprises 17 residues. CDR1 is MNHEY, CDR2 SVGEGT, per germline. With V trimmed by 8 bases and J by 0 bases, 9 bases remained unmatched. CDR3 amino acids: CASGRRDRHSGANVLTF. Here the CDR3 DNA reads TGTGCCAGCGGCAGGCGGGACAGGCACTCTGGGGCCAACGTCCTGACTTTC.

The chain uses TRBV7-9 and TRBJ2-1; 11 positions match TRBD2. This CDR3 spans 16 amino acids. The germline V gene has CDR1 SEHNR and CDR2 FQNEAQ (reference sequence). Losses at the gene ends were 4 bases for V and 7 bases for J; bases not matched to a gene: 9. CDR3 nucleotide sequence: TGTGCCAGCAGCTCGCTTCTAGCGGGGGGAGGGAATGAGCAGTTCTTC. This sequence encodes CASSSLLAGGGNEQFF.

This sequence joins TRBV7-9 and TRBJ1-1, with 9 bases lining up with TRBD1. The length of the CDR3 is 15 residues. Germline lookup yields CDR1 SEHNR and CDR2 FQNEAQ (reference sequence). V trimming: 5 bases; J trimming: 1 base; junction bases outside the gene matches: 5. CDR3 sequence: CASSPGQGRNTEAFF. CDR3 nucleotide sequence: TGTGCCAGCAGCCCCGGACAGGGGAGGAACACTGAAGCTTTCTTT.